What follows is one T cell receptor beta chain and its context. Deletions cut 5 bases from V and 5 bases from J, with 18 bases between. CDR1 SGHTA and CDR2 FQGTGA come from the germline V gene. The CDR3 consists of 15 residues. This specimen comes from a study of shared clonotypes between healthy human individuals. Study-wide context: Participating donors consisted of a couple of women and a few men aged 18 to 49.

HIV-negative, healthy adults without recent acute infections or vaccinations were the donors. Researchers partitioned CD4+ cells into CD45RA+ naive and CD45RA-negative memory subsets. A deep-level run was used for the assay. TCRdb's copy holds only in-frame clones and misses some; the assay was immunoSEQ multiplex PCR. The sample has approximately 720,000 clones, about 78% seen once. This receptor was obtained from a woman in her twenties or thirties in good health. The sequenced sample consisted of memory CD4+ T cells sorted from blood. Subset indicated: CD45RA-negative fraction. The chain recombines TRBV7-3 with TRBJ2-5, with D possibly matching TRBD1 (5 bases). Written as DNA, the CDR3 is TGTGCCAGCAGCCGTACAGCAGGGTTGTTGGAGACCCAGTACTTC. Translated: CASSRTAGLLETQYF.